One and the same sample provided the 30 T cell receptor beta chains below, sequenced in a study of blood T cell repertoires in COVID-19. Clones were read by immunoSEQ multiplex PCR, and TCRdb kept only the in-frame ones, dropping some. The repertoire includes about 300,000 clones, more than 75% of them detected once, and about 1.7% sits in the top ten. Source material: peripheral blood. The receptors were sampled from a woman aged 50 to 60 with acute or convalescent COVID-19.

The rearrangement uses TRBV27 and TRBJ1-2, with 9 bases identical to TRBD1. The J segment lost 6 bases and the V segment lost 5 bases, leaving 7 bases of the junction unmatched. This CDR3 is built from 14 residues. CDR1 is MNHEY, CDR2 SMNVEV, per germline (reference sequence). This CDR3 reads CASSPSGTGNGYTF. CDR3 nucleotide sequence: TGTGCCAGCAGTCCATCGGGGACAGGGAATGGCTACACCTTC.

The J gene is TRBJ1-2, the V gene TRBV7-9; weak D call: TRBD1 (5 bases). Germline CDR1 reads SEHNR; CDR2 reads FQNEAQ (reference sequence). The CDR3 contains 14 residues. V was cut by 5 bases and J by 4 bases, with 14 bases left in between. The CDR3 DNA sequence: TGTGCCAGCAGCGCCTCGGGGGTGGGCTATGGCTACACCTTC. It yields the protein CASSASGVGYGYTF.

The gene calls are TRBV20-1 and TRBJ2-1; D uncertain. The CDR3 consists of 11 residues. Trimming removed 6 bases from V and 5 bases from J, with 8 bases in between. Germline-derived CDR1 and CDR2 are DFQATT and SNEGSKA (reference sequence). The chain's CDR3 is CSAPGDNEQFF. CDR3 DNA: TGCAGTGCCCCCGGAGACAATGAGCAGTTCTTC.

This clone was counted a single time. This sample also contains other DNA sequences that code for the same CDR3. This rearrangement joins TRBV9 to TRBJ1-1; D unresolved. V was cut by 0 bases and J by 4 bases, with 7 bases left in between. The germline gives CDR1 SGDLS, CDR2 YYNGEE. The length of the CDR3 is 13 residues. In DNA, the CDR3 is TGTGCCAGCAGCGTAGGAGGAAGCACTGAAGCTTTCTTT. It specifies CASSVGGSTEAFF.

The genes are TRBV25-1 and TRBJ2-3; TRBD1 is a possible D gene (5 bases). The germline CDR1 and CDR2 sequences are MGHDK and SYGVNS. The V gene lost 6 bases and the J gene lost 2 bases, with 15 bases spanning the gap. The CDR3 is 15 amino acids. In DNA form, the CDR3 reads TGTGCCAGCAGCCCCAACAGGATAGTCACAGATACGCAGTATTTT. Protein: CASSPNRIVTDTQYF.

V gene TRBV7-6 combines with J gene TRBJ1-1; D unclear. The CDR3 has 13 amino acids. From germline, CDR1 is SGHVS and CDR2 FNYEAQ. The V end lost 5 bases, the J end lost 5 bases, and 12 bases lay between the germline ends. The CDR3 sequence: CASSPGVRTEAFF. In nucleotides, the CDR3 is TGTGCCAGCAGCCCCGGAGTCCGGACTGAAGCTTTCTTT.

This chain connects TRBV19 to TRBJ2-3; 10 nucleotides agree with TRBD1. CDR3 size: 15 residues. V trimming: 5 bases; J trimming: 4 bases; junction bases outside the gene matches: 6. Germline CDR1 is LNHDA and CDR2 is SQIVND (reference sequence). CDR3 nucleotide sequence: TGTGCCAGTAGTGCCGGGACAGGGGTTGCAGATACGCAGTATTTT. Protein: CASSAGTGVADTQYF.

This rearrangement joins TRBV5-1 to TRBJ2-1, with D maybe TRBD2 (6 bases). Trimming pared 4 bases from V and 7 bases from J, leaving 18 bases between. Germline lookup yields CDR1 SGHRS and CDR2 YFSETQ. This CDR3 is 15 amino acids long. CDR3 coding DNA: TGCGCCAGCAGCCCCGTCTTGCGGGATGGGAATGAGCAGTTCTTC. It specifies CASSPVLRDGNEQFF.

The chain uses TRBV19 and TRBJ1-1; the match to TRBD1 covers 9 bases. The ends lost 10 bases at V and 3 bases at J; junction bases unmatched: 12. There are 15 residues in the CDR3. CDR1 is LNHDA, CDR2 SQIVND, per germline (reference sequence). CDR3 loop: CATKGTGTTDTEAFF. In DNA form, the CDR3 reads TGTGCCACCAAGGGGACAGGGACAACGGACACTGAAGCTTTCTTT.

The rearrangement joins TRBV27 to TRBJ2-7, with no clear D. This CDR3 has 11 amino acids. The germline V and J ends were trimmed by 7 bases and 4 bases, with 8 bases remaining between them. CDR1 MNHEY and CDR2 SMNVEV come from the germline V gene (reference sequence). The CDR3 DNA reads TGTGCCAGCAAGGCGGATTACGAGCAGTACTTC. Its protein product is CASKADYEQYF.

The rearrangement links TRBV6-5 to TRBJ1-1, with 7 bases lining up with TRBD1. Germline V gene data show CDR1 as MNHEY and CDR2 as SVGAGI. With 7 bases clipped from V and 4 bases from J, the junction kept 6 bases outside the gene matches. The CDR3 is 13 amino acids. The CDR3 reads CASTKTGSTEAFF. As DNA, the CDR3 is TGTGCCAGCACCAAGACAGGGAGCACTGAAGCTTTCTTT.

The chain carries TRBV4-1 and TRBJ2-7, with 8 bases aligning to TRBD1. CDR1 and CDR2 from the germline V gene are MGHRA and YSYEKL. The V gene end was trimmed by 1 base and the J gene end by 4 bases; junction bases not matched to a gene: 9. This CDR3 region has 16 residues. CDR3 nucleotide sequence: TGCGCCAGCAGCCAAGGTTCCGGGACAGGTCTTTACGAGCAGTACTTC. As protein: CASSQGSGTGLYEQYF.

J is TRBJ2-3 and V is TRBV9, with 8 bases matching TRBD2. Germline V gene data show CDR1 as SGDLS and CDR2 as YYNGEE. The CDR3 is 17 residues long. V shed 2 bases, J shed 6 bases, and the junction held 14 bases outside the gene matches. Written as DNA, the CDR3 is TGTGCCAGCAGCGTCATAGGTGGGACTAGACTAGGTGATACGCAGTATTTT. This encodes CASSVIGGTRLGDTQYF.

J is TRBJ2-5 and V is TRBV6-5; 10 positions match TRBD1. CDR3 length: 15 residues. The germline CDR1 and CDR2 sequences are MNHEY and SVGAGI. Trimming took 6 bases from V and 4 from J; bases not matched to a gene: 8. Here the CDR3 DNA reads TGTGCCAGCAGACCCTCCGGGACAGGGGTAGAGACCCAGTACTTC. Protein sequence: CASRPSGTGVETQYF.

This chain joins TRBV27 and TRBJ2-6, with TRBD2 identical over 14 bases. CDR3 length equals 18 residues. The germline CDR1 and CDR2 sequences are MNHEY and SMNVEV (reference sequence). V trimming: 5 bases; J trimming: 2 bases; junction bases outside the gene matches: 5. The chain's CDR3 is CASSARGLAGAGANVLTF. The CDR3 bases are TGTGCCAGCAGTGCCCGGGGACTAGCGGGAGCTGGGGCCAACGTCCTGACTTTC.

V usage is TRBV18 and J usage is TRBJ2-7, with 8 bases lining up with TRBD2. Germline trimming cut 2 bases from V and 1 base from J; bases unmatched to any gene: 10. In germline, CDR1 is KGHSH, CDR2 LQKENI. The CDR3 loop spans 17 amino acids. CDR3 protein: CASSPSRGGPESYEQYF. The CDR3 DNA reads TGTGCCAGCTCACCAAGTCGGGGGGGACCAGAATCCTACGAGCAGTACTTC.

This clone was observed a few times. The chain couples TRBV5-1 to TRBJ2-7; TRBD1 matches 9 bases. The J segment lost 2 bases and the V segment lost 4 bases, leaving 7 bases of the junction unmatched. Germline V gene lookup returns CDR1 SGHRS and CDR2 YFSETQ. CDR3 length: 15 amino acids. CDR3 in DNA: TGCGCCAGCAGCCGGGACAGGGTCGGAACCTACGAGCAGTACTTC. Protein: CASSRDRVGTYEQYF.

This chain links TRBV4-1 with TRBJ2-3; 7 nucleotides agree with TRBD1. In germline, CDR1 is MGHRA, CDR2 YSYEKL. V lost 1 base to trimming and J lost 0 bases; unmatched junction nucleotides: 16. The CDR3 extends over 20 amino acids. The CDR3 sequence: CASSQGVGQSIESSTDTQYF. CDR3 DNA: TGCGCCAGCAGCCAAGGTGTGGGACAGTCGATAGAGTCTAGCACAGATACGCAGTATTTT.

The chain recombines TRBV18 with TRBJ1-1; 8 nucleotides align to TRBD1. CDR1 is KGHSH and CDR2 is LQKENI in the germline V gene. The CDR3 has 16 amino acids. The J segment lost 1 base and the V segment lost 2 bases, leaving 6 bases of the junction unmatched. The CDR3 DNA sequence: TGTGCCAGCTCACCAGGAGCAGGGGGCCGGAACACTGAAGCTTTCTTT. This gives the protein CASSPGAGGRNTEAFF.

The CDR3 loop is CASSYLQTVNTEAFF. The CDR3 region has the DNA TGTGCCAGCAGTTACCTCCAGACAGTGAACACTGAAGCTTTCTTT. The chain is built from TRBV6-6 and TRBJ1-1, with TRBD1 as a possible D gene (5 bases). Trimming took 2 bases from V and 0 from J, leaving 10 bases between them. The germline gives CDR1 MNHNY, CDR2 SVGAGI (reference sequence). The CDR3 spans 15 residues.

Here the CDR3 DNA reads TGTGCCACCCGGAGGGGCGGACAGGGGGTATTTGGAAACACCATATATTTT. This sequence encodes CATRRGGQGVFGNTIYF. V gene TRBV10-3 combines with J gene TRBJ1-3, with 10 nucleotides matching TRBD1. The CDR3 sequence is 17 residues long. After removal of 10 bases from V and 3 bases from J, the junction contained 15 bases not matched to a gene. Germline CDR1 and CDR2: ENHRY and SYGVKD.

The rearrangement links TRBV27 to TRBJ2-7; TRBD1 aligns across 9 bases. Germline V gene lookup returns CDR1 MNHEY and CDR2 SMNVEV (reference sequence). The CDR3 contains 15 residues. The V segment lost 5 bases and the J segment 7 bases; nucleotides outside the gene matches: 12. As DNA, the CDR3 is TGTGCCAGCAGTCCCCTCGGGACAGGGTATGCGGAGCAGTACTTC. Protein sequence: CASSPLGTGYAEQYF.

The chain couples TRBV11-1 to TRBJ2-7; the D is unclear. Germline assignment: CDR1 SGHAT and CDR2 FQDESV (reference sequence). V lost 4 bases to trimming and J lost 0 bases, with 7 bases between them. The CDR3 totals 13 residues. The CDR3 reads CASSSLDSYEQYF. The CDR3 nucleotides read TGTGCCAGCAGCTCTCTAGACTCCTACGAGCAGTACTTC.

J is TRBJ1-5 and V is TRBV9; D ambiguous. Germline CDR1 and CDR2: SGDLS and YYNGEE. This CDR3 has 16 residues. The V gene lost 0 bases and the J gene lost 8 bases, with 18 bases spanning the gap. CDR3 sequence reads: CASSVAPIPSGEPQHF. The CDR3 DNA follows: TGTGCCAGCAGCGTAGCTCCCATCCCGTCCGGAGAGCCCCAGCATTTT.

This clone was seen just once. V gene TRBV16 combines with J gene TRBJ2-3; D is undetermined. V was clipped by 2 bases and J by 2 bases, with 14 bases between them. The CDR3 contains 16 residues. CDR1 and CDR2 from the germline V gene are KGHSY and FQNENV. Here the CDR3 DNA reads TGTGCCAGCAGCCAACTCGGCAGACAAAACACAGATACGCAGTATTTT. Translation: CASSQLGRQNTDTQYF.

The chain recombines TRBV19 with TRBJ1-2, with 8 bases aligning to TRBD1. There are 14 residues in the CDR3. V was clipped by 3 bases and J by 8 bases; unmatched bases: 8. Germline values: CDR1 LNHDA, CDR2 SQIVND (reference sequence). DNA of the CDR3: TGTGCCAGTAGTATTGACAGGGGAATTGAAGGCTACACCTTC. This gives the protein CASSIDRGIEGYTF.

This clone was counted a few times. This CDR3 reads CASSPQLMKETQYF. The DNA of the CDR3 is TGTGCCAGCAGCCCCCAACTTATGAAAGAGACCCAGTACTTC. The chain links TRBV11-1 to TRBJ2-5; D remains ambiguous. Germline values: CDR1 SGHAT, CDR2 FQDESV (reference sequence). The ends were cut back, 5 bases at V and 3 bases at J, with 13 bases in the middle. The CDR3 consists of 14 residues.

The rearrangement links TRBV28 to TRBJ2-2; D is ambiguous. Germline CDR1 MDHEN, CDR2 SYDVKM. Deletions cut 5 bases from V and 6 bases from J, with 10 bases between. The CDR3 consists of 13 residues. This CDR3 reads CASSLSAPGELFF. CDR3 nucleotide sequence: TGTGCCAGCAGTCTCAGTGCTCCCGGGGAGCTGTTTTTT.

The rearrangement joins TRBV4-2 to TRBJ2-3; TRBD2 matches at 10 bases. There are 16 residues in the CDR3. Trimming removed 4 bases from V and 0 bases from J; junction bases left unmatched: 4. The germline gives CDR1 LGHNA, CDR2 YNFKEQ. The CDR3 protein is CASSPRLAGSTDTQYF. The DNA for the CDR3 is TGTGCCAGCAGCCCTCGACTAGCGGGTAGCACAGATACGCAGTATTTT.

The chain employs TRBV5-1 and TRBJ2-1, with D perhaps TRBD1 (5 bases). The CDR3 covers 14 residues. V was shortened by 7 bases and J by 4 bases, with 15 bases between the two germline ends. Germline CDR1 reads SGHRS; CDR2 reads YFSETQ. DNA of the CDR3: TGCGCCAGCTCAGGGTCCTCGACATACAATGAGCAGTTCTTC. Protein product: CASSGSSTYNEQFF.